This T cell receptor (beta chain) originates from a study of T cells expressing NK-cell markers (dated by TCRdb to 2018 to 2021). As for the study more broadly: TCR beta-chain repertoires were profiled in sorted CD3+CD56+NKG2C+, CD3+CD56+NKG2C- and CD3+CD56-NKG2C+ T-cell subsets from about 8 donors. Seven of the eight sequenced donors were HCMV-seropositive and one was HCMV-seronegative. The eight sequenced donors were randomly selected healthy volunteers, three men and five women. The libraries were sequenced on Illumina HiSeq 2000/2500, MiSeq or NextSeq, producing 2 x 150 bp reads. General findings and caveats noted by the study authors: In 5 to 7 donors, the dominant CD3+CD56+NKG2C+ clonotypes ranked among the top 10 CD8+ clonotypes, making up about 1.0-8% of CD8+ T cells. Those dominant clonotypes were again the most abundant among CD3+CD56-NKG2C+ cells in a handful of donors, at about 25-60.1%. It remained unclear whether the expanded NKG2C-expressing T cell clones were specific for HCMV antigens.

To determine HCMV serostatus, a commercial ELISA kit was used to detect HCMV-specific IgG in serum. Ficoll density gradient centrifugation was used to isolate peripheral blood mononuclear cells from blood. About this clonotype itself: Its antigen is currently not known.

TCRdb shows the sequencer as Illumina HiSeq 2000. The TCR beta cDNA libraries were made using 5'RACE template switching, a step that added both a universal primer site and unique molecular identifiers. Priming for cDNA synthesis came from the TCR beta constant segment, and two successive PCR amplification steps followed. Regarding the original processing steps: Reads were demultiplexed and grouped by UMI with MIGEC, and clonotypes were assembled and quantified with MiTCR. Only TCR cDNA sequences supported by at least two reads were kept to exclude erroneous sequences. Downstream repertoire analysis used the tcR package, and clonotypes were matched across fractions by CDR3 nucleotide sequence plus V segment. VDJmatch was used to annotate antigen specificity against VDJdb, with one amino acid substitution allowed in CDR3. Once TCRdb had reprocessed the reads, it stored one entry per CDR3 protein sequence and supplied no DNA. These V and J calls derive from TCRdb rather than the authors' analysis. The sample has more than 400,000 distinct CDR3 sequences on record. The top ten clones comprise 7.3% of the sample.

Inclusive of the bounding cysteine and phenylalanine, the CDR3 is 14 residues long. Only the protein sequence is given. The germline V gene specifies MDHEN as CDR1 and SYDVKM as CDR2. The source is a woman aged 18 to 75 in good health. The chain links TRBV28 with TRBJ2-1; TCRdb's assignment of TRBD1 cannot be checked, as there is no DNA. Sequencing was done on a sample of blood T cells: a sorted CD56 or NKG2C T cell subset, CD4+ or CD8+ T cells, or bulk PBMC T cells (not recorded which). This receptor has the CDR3 CASIGSTGYNEQFF. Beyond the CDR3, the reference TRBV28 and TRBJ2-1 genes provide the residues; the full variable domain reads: DVKVTQSSRYLVKRTGEKVFLECVQDMDHENMFWYRQDPGLGLRLIYFSYDVKMKEKGDIPEGYSVSREKKERFSLILESASTNQTSMYLCASIGSTGYNEQFFGPGTRLTVL.